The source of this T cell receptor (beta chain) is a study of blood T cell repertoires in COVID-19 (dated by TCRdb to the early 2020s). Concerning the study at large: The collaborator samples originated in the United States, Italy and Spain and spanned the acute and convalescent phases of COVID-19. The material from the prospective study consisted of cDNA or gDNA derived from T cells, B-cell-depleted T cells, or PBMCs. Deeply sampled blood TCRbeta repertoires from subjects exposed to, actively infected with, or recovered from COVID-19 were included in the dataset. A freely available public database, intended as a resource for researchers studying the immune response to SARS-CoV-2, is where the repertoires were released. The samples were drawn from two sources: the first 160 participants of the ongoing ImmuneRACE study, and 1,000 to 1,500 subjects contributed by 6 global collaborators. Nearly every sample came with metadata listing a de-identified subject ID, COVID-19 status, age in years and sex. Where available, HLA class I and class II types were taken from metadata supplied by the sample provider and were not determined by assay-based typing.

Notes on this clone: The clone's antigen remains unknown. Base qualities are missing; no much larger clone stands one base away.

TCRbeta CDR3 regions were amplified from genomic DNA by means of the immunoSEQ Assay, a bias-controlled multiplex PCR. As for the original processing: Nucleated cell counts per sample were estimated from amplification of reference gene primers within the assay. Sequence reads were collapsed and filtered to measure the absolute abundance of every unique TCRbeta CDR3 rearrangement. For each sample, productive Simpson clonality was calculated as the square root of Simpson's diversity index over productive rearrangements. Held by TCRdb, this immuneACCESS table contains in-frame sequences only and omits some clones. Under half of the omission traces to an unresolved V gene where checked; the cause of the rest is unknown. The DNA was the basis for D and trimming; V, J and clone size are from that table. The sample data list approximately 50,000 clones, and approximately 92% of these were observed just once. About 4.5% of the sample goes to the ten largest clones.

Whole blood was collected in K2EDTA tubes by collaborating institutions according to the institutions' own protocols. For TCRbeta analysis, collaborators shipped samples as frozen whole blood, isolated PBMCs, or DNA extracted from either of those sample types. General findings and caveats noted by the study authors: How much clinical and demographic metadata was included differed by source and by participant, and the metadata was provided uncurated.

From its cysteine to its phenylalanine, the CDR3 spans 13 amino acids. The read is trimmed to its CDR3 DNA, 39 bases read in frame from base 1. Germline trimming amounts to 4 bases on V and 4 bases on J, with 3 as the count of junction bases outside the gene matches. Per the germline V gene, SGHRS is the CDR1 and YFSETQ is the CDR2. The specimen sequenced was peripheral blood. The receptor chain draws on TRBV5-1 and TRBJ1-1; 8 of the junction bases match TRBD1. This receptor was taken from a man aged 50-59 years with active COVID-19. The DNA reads TGCGCCAGCAGCACGGGACAGGCCACTGAAGCTTTCTTT. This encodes CASSTGQATEAFF. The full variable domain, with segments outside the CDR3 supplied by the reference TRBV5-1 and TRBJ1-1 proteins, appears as KAGVTQTPRYLIKTRGQQVTLSCSPISGHRSVSWYQQTPGQGLQFLFEYFSETQRNKGNFPGRFSGRQFSNSRSEMNVSTLELGDSALYLCASSTGQATEAFFGQGTRLTVV.